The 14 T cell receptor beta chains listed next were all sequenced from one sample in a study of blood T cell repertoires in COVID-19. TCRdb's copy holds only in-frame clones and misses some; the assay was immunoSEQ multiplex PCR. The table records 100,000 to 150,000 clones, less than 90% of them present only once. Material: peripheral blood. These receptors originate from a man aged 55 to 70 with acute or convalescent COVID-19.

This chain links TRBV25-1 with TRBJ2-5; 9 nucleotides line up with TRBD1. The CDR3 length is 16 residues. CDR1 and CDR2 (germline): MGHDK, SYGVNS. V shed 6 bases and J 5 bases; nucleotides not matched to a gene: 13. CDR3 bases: TGTGCCAGCAGCGGAGGGACAGGGCCGCGCCGGGAGACCCAGTACTTC. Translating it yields CASSGGTGPRRETQYF.

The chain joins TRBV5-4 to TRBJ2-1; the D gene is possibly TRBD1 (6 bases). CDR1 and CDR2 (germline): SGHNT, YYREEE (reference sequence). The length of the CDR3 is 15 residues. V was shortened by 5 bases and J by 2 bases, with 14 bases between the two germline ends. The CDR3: CASSRDRPPYNEQFF. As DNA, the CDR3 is TGTGCCAGCAGTCGTGACAGGCCCCCCTACAATGAGCAGTTCTTC.

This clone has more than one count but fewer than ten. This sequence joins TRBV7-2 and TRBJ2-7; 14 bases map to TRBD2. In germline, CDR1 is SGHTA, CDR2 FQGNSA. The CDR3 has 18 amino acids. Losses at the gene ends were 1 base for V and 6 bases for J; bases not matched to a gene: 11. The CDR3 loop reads CASSLGLGRLAGGREQYF. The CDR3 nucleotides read TGTGCCAGCAGCTTAGGATTGGGGCGACTAGCGGGAGGGCGCGAGCAGTACTTC.

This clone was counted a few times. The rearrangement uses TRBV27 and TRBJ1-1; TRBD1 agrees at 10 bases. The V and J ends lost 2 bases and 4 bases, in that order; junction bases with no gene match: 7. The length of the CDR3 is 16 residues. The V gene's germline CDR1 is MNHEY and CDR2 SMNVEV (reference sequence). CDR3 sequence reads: CASSLKGTGDFTEAFF. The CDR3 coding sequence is TGTGCCAGCAGTTTAAAAGGGACAGGGGATTTCACTGAAGCTTTCTTT.

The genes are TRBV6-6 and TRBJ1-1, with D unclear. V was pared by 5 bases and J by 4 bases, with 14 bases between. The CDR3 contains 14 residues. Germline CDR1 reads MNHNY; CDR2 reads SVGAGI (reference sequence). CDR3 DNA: TGTGCCAGCAGTATGAGGGAAGGTAGCACTGAAGCTTTCTTT. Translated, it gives CASSMREGSTEAFF.

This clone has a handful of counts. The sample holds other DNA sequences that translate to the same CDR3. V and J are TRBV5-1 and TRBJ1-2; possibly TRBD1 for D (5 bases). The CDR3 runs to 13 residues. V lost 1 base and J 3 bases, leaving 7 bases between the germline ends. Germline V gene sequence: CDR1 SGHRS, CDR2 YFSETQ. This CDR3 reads CASSLQGDYGYTF. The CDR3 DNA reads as TGCGCCAGCAGCTTGCAGGGTGACTATGGCTACACCTTC.

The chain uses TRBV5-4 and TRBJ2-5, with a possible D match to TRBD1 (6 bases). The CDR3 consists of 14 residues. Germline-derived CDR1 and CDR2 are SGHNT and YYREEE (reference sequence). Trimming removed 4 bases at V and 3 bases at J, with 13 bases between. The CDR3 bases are TGTGCCAGCAGCAGTCGGACAGCGGAAGAGACCCAGTACTTC. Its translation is CASSSRTAEETQYF.

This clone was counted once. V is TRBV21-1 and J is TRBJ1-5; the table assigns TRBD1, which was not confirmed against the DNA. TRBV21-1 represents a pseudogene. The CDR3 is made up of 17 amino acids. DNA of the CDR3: TGTGCCAGCAGCAAGGGCCCCGGGACAGGGGAGAATCAGCCCCAGCATTTT. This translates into CASSKGPGTGENQPQHF.

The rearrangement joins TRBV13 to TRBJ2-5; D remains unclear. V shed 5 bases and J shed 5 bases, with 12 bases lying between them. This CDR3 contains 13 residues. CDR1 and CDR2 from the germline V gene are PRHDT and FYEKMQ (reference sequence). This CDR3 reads CASSPRAGETQYF. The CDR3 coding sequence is TGTGCCAGCAGCCCGCGAGCCGGGGAGACCCAGTACTTC.

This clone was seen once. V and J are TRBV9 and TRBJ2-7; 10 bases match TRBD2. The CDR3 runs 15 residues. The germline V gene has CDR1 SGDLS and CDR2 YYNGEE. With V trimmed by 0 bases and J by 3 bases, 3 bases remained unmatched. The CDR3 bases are TGTGCCAGCAGCGTAGGGGGGACTAGCGACTACGAGCAGTACTTC. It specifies CASSVGGTSDYEQYF.

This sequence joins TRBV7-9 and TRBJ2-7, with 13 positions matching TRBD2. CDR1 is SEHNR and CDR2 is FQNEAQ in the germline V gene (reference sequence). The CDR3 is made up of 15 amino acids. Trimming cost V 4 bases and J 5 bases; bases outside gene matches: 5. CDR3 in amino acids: CASSSGLAGADEQYF. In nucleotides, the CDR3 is TGTGCCAGCAGCTCCGGACTAGCGGGAGCCGACGAGCAGTACTTC.

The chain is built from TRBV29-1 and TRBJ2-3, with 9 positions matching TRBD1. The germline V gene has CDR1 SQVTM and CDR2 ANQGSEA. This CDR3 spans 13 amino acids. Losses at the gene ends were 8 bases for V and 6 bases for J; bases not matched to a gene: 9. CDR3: CSYTGTGTDTQYF. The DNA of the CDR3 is TGCAGCTACACCGGGACAGGGACGGATACGCAGTATTTT.

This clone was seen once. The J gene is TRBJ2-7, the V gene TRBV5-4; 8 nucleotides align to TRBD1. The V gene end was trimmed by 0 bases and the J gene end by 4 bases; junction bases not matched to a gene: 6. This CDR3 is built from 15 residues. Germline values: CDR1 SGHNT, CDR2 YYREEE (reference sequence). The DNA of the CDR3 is TGTGCCAGCAGCTTGGGCGCAGGGGGCGTGTACGAGCAGTACTTC. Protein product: CASSLGAGGVYEQYF.

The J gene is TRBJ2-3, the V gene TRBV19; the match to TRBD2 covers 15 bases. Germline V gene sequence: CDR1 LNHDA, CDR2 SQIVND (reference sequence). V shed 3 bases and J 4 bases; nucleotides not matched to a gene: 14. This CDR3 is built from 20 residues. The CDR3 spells CASSIPPGLAGGYPSDTQYF. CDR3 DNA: TGTGCCAGTAGTATCCCACCGGGACTAGCGGGGGGCTATCCTTCAGATACGCAGTATTTT.